Given below is one TCR beta chain in context. Unique molecular identifiers were incorporated into the prepared TCRbeta library. TCRdb independently ran MiXCR on the PCR reads; one entry per CDR3 protein. The table has about 370,000 distinct CDR3 sequences, approximately 20% seen once. The germline V gene encodes CDR1 DFQATT and CDR2 SNEGSKA (reference sequence). Trimming shortened V by 3 bases and J by 6 bases, and 15 bases separated the two germline ends. This CDR3 has 13 residues. These data are taken from a study of T-cell reconstitution after alpha-beta-depleted transplantation in children. The chain recombines TRBV20-1 with TRBJ2-7; D possibly matches TRBD1 or TRBD2 (7 bases each). The source of this sequence is a human donor who donated a stem cell graft to a child with acute myeloid leukemia. Sequencing used PBMCs from the stem cell graft donor, obtained from the stem cell graft. CDR3: CSASWQGGVEQYF. As DNA, the CDR3 is TGCAGTGCTAGTTGGCAGGGGGGGGTCGAGCAGTACTTC.